This TCR beta chain derives from a study of cytomegalovirus exposure and HLA in healthy donors. This clone appeared a few times. Primers included in the PCR were 60 Vbeta and 13 Jbeta primers. Profiled with immunoSEQ multiplex PCR; TCRdb holds only in-frame clones, not every one. This sample has some 180,000 clones, with about three quarters found just once. This clonotype originated in a woman in her fifties or sixties in good health and CMV-seropositive. The sequenced material came from PBMCs.

The CDR3 spells CAWSQRDMNSPLHF. The CDR3 bases are TGTGCCTGGAGTCAGAGGGACATGAATTCACCCCTCCACTTT. This sequence joins TRBV30 and TRBJ1-6; a possible D gene is TRBD1 (6 bases). The CDR3 extends over 14 amino acids. The V gene's germline CDR1 is GTSNPN and CDR2 SVGIG (reference sequence). With 2 bases removed from V and 7 bases from J, the gap between germline ends came to 12 bases.